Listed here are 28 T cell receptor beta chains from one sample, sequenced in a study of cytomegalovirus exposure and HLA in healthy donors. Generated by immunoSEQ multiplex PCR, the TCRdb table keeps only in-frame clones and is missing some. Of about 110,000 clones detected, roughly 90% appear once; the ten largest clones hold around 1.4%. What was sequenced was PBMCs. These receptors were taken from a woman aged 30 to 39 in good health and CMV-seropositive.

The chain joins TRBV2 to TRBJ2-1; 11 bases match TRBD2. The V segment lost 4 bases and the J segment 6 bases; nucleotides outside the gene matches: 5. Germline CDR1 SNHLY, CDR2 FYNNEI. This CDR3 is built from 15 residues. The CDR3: CASSGTSGLGNEQFF. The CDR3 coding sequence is TGTGCCAGCAGTGGGACTAGCGGGTTGGGCAATGAGCAGTTCTTC.

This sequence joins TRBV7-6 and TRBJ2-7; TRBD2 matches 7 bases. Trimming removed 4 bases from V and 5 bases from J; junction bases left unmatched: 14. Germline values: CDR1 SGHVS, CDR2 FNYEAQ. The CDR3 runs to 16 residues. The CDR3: CASSSPLGSAGDEQYF. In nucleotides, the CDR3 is TGTGCCAGCAGCTCCCCTCTCGGGAGCGCGGGGGACGAGCAGTACTTC.

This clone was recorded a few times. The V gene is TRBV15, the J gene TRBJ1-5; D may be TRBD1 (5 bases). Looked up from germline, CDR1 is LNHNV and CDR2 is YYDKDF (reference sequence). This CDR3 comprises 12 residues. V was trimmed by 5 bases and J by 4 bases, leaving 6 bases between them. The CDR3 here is CATSPGNQPQHF. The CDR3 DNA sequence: TGTGCCACCAGCCCAGGGAATCAGCCCCAGCATTTT.

The CDR3 DNA reads as TGTGCCAGCAGTTACGGTAGCGGGAGCACAGATACGCAGTATTTT. Translated: CASSYGSGSTDTQYF. The rearrangement links TRBV6-6 to TRBJ2-3; 7 bases align to TRBD2. The V and J ends lost 2 bases and 0 bases, in that order; junction bases with no gene match: 2. Germline-derived CDR1 and CDR2 are MNHNY and SVGAGI (reference sequence). The CDR3 runs 15 residues.

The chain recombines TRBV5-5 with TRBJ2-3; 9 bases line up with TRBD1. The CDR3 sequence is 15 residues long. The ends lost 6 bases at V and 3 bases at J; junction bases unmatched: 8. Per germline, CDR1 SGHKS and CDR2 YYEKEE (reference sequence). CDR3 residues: CASTSTGGITDTQYF. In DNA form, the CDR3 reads TGTGCCAGCACTTCGACAGGGGGGATAACAGATACGCAGTATTTT.

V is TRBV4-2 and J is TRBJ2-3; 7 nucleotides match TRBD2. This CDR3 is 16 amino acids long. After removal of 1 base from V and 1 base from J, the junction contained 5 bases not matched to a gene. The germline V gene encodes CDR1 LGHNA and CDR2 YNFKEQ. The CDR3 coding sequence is TGTGCCAGCAGCCAAGGGGGCGGGAGTGGCACAGATACGCAGTATTTT. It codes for CASSQGGGSGTDTQYF.

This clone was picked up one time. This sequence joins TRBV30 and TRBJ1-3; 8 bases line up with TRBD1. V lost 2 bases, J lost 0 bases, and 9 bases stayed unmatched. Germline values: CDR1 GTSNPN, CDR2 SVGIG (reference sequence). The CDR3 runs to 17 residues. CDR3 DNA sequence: TGTGCCTGGAGTTTCAGGGGGCCAACTCTCTCTGGAAACACCATATATTTT. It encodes CAWSFRGPTLSGNTIYF.

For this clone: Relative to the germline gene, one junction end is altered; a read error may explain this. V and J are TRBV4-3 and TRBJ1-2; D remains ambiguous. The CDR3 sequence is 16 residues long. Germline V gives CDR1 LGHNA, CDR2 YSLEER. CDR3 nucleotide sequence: TGCGCCAGCAGCCAGTTAGTTGGAACAGCTAATTATGGCTACACCTTC. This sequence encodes CASSQLVGTANYGYTF.

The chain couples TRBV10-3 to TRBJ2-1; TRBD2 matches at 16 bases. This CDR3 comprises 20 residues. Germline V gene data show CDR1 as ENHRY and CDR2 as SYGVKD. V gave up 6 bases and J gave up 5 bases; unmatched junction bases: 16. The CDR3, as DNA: TGTGCCATCAGGGAGAGGAACCTAGGGACTAGCGGGGGGGCCCACAATGAGCAGTTCTTC. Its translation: CAIRERNLGTSGGAHNEQFF.

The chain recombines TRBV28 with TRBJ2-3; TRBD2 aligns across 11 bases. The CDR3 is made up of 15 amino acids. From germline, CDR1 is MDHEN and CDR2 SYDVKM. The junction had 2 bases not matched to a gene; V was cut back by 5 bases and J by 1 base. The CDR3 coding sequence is TGTGCCAGCAGTGGGGGACTAGCGGGCACAGATACGCAGTATTTT. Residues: CASSGGLAGTDTQYF. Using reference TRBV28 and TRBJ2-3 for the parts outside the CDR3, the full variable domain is DVKVTQSSRYLVKRTGEKVFLECVQDMDHENMFWYRQDPGLGLRLIYFSYDVKMKEKGDIPEGYSVSREKKERFSLILESASTNQTSMYLCASSGGLAGTDTQYFGPGTRLTVL.

The chain's CDR3 is CASSLRGQQYNSPLHF. The CDR3 nucleotides are TGTGCCAGCAGTCTACGAGGACAACAATATAATTCACCCCTCCACTTT. The V gene is TRBV2, the J gene TRBJ1-6; tentatively, D is TRBD1 (5 bases). The germline gives CDR1 SNHLY, CDR2 FYNNEI. This CDR3 is 16 amino acids long. V was cut by 5 bases and J by 4 bases, with 15 bases left in between.

CDR3 sequence reads: CASSQGRLAITTGELFF. CDR3 coding DNA: TGCGCCAGCAGCCAAGGCCGGTTAGCGATTACCACCGGGGAGCTGTTTTTT. The rearrangement joins TRBV4-1 to TRBJ2-2, with a tentative D call TRBD2 (5 bases). This CDR3 region has 17 residues. Germline CDR1 is MGHRA and CDR2 is YSYEKL. Between the trimmed V and J ends, which lost 1 base and 4 bases, there was a span of 16 bases.

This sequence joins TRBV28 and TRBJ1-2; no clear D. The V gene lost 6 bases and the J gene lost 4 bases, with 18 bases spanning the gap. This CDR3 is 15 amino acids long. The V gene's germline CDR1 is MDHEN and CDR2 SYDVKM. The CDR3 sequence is CASRPPVEGSYGYTF. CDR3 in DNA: TGTGCCAGCAGGCCTCCAGTCGAGGGAAGCTATGGCTACACCTTC.

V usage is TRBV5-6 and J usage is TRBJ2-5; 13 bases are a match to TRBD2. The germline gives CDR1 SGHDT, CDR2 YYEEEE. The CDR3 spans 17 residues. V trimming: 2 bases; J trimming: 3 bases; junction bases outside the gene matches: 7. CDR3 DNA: TGTGCCAGCAGCTTACTAGCGGGGGGGCCCCTGGAAGAGACCCAGTACTTC. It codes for CASSLLAGGPLEETQYF.

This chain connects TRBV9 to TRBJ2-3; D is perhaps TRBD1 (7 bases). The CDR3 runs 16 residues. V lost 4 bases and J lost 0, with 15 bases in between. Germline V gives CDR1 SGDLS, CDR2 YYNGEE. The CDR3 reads CASSTRQGLSTDTQYF. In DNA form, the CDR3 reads TGTGCCAGCAGCACCCGACAGGGACTTAGCACAGATACGCAGTATTTT. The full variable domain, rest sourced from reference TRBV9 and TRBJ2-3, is DSGVTQTPKHLITATGQRVTLRCSPRSGDLSVYWYQQSLDQGLQFLIQYYNGEERAKGNILERFSAQQFPDLHSELNLSSLELGDSALYFCASSTRQGLSTDTQYFGPGTRLTVL.

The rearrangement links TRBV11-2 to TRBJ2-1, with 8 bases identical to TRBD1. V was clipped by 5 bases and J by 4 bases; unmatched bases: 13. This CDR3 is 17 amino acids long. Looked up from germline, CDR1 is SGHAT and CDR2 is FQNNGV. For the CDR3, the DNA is TGTGCCAGCAGCGGACAGGGTCGGCTAGGTGCATACAATGAGCAGTTCTTC. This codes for CASSGQGRLGAYNEQFF. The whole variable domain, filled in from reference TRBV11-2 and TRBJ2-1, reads EAGVAQSPRYKIIEKRQSVAFWCNPISGHATLYWYQQILGQGPKLLIQFQNNGVVDDSQLPKDRFSAERLKGVDSTLKIQPAKLEDSAVYLCASSGQGRLGAYNEQFFGPGTRLTVL.

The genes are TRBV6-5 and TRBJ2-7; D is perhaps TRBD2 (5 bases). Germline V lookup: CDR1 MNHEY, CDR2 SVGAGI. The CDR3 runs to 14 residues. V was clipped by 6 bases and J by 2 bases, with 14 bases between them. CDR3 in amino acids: CASRQHGRAYEQYF. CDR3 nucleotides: TGTGCCAGCAGACAGCACGGGCGGGCCTACGAGCAGTACTTC.

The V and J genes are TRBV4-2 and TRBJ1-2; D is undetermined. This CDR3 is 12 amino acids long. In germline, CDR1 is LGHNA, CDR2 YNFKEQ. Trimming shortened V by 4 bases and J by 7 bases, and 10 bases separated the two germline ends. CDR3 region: CASSRLAGGYTF. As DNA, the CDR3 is TGTGCCAGCAGCCGCCTTGCAGGTGGCTACACCTTC.

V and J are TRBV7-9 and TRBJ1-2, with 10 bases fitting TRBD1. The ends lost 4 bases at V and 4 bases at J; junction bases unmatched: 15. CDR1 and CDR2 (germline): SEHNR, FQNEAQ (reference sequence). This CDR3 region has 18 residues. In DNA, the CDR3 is TGTGCCAGCAGCTCGTCGACAGGGGGCGTCCCTAACCCCTATGGCTACACCTTC. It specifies CASSSSTGGVPNPYGYTF. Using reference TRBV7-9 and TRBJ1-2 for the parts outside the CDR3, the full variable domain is DTGVSQNPRHKITKRGQNVTFRCDPISEHNRLYWYRQTLGQGPEFLTYFQNEAQLEKSRLLSDRFSAERPKGSFSTLEIQRTEQGDSAMYLCASSSSTGGVPNPYGYTFGSGTRLTVV.

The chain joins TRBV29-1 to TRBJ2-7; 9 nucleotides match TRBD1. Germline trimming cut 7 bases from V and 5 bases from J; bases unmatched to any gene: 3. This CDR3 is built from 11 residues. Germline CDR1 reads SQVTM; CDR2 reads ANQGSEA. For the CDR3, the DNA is TGCAGCGCCAGGACAGGGGACGAGCAGTACTTC. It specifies CSARTGDEQYF.

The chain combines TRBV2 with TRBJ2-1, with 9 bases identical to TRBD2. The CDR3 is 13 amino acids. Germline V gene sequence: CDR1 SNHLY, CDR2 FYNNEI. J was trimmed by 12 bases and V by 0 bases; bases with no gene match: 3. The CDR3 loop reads CASSEAATSGQFF. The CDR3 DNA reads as TGTGCCAGCAGTGAAGCGGCGACTAGCGGGCAGTTCTTC.

As DNA, the CDR3 is TGTGCCAGCAGCACGACTTGGCAGGGTGAGCAGTTCTTC. Protein product: CASSTTWQGEQFF. J is TRBJ2-1 and V is TRBV14, with D possibly matching TRBD1 (5 bases). The CDR3 consists of 13 residues. The V end was cut by 5 bases, the J end by 9 bases, with 14 bases between. The germline gives CDR1 SGHDN, CDR2 FVKESK.

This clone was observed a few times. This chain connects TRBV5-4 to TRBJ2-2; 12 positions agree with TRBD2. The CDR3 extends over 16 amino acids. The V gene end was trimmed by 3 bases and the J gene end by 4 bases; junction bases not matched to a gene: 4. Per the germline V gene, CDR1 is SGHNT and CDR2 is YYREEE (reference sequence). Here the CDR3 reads CASSSSGRAGTGELFF. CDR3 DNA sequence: TGTGCCAGCAGCTCTAGCGGGAGGGCGGGCACCGGGGAGCTGTTTTTT.

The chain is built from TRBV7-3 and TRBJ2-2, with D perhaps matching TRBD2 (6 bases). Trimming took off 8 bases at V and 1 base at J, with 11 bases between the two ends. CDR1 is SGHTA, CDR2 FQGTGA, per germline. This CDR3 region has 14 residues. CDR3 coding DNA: TGTGCCAGCGGACTATCGGGGAACACCGGGGAGCTGTTTTTT. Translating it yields CASGLSGNTGELFF.

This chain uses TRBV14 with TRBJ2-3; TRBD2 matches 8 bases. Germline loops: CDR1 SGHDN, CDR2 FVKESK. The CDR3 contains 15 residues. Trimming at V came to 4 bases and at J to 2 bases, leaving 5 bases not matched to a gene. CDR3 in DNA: TGTGCCAGCAGCCGGCGACTAGCGAACACAGATACGCAGTATTTT. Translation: CASSRRLANTDTQYF.

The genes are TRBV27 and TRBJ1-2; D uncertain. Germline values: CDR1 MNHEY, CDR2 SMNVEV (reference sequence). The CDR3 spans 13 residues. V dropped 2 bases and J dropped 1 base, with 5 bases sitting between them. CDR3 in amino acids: CASSLNINYGYTF. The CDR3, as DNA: TGTGCCAGCAGTTTAAATATTAACTATGGCTACACCTTC.

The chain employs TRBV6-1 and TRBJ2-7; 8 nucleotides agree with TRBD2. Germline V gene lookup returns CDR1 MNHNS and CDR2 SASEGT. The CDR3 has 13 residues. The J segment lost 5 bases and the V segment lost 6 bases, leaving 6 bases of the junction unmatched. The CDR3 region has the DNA TGTGCCAGCAGACCGGGACTAGGGAACGAGCAGTACTTC. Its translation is CASRPGLGNEQYF.

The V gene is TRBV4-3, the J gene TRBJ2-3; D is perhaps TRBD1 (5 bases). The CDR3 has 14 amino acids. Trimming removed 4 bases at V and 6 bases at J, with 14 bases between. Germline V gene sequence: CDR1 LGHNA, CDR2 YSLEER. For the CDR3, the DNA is TGCGCCAGCAGCCGCAACGATCCAGGGGATACGCAGTATTTT. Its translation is CASSRNDPGDTQYF.